Listed below are T cell receptor beta chains from one sample, sequenced in a study of chemoradiotherapy in HPV16-positive cancers. The repertoire was sequenced with immunoSEQ multiplex PCR; TCRdb's copy has only in-frame clones and lacks some. The data show 14,000 or so clones, just under 70% seen once. The sample was acquired from a patient who underwent chemoradiotherapy. These TCRs come from a human donor with HPV-associated anogenital cancer. Both conserved end residues are trimmed from each CDR3.

V gene	CDR3 protein
TRBV28	ASSLSRGKGPFKSTDTQY
TRBV15	ATSGYDSDNEKLF
TRBV6-6	ASSPLRGRSTDTQY
TRBV5-1	ASSLAPTASEGYT
TRBV4-1	ASSQQTSVAEQF
TRBV14	ASSQGPGLTNEKLF
TRBV25-1	ASSEKQGWFSPLH
TRBV30	AWSRDPPGPEAF
TRBV19	ASSDRTGWTEKLF
TRBV5-1	ASSSTGGSLGGYT
TRBV15	ATSRGPSDGEKLF
TRBV28	ASRRQIPAFPQH
TRBV5-1	ASSFSSGGDEQY
TRBV6-5	ASRGQGGQETQY
TRBV10-3	AISESGQGAFQPQH
TRBV11-2	ASSPELEYNEQF
TRBV29-1	SVAGDSTDTQY
TRBV6-1	ASSDLGGNTEAF
TRBV30	ACDRASSYEQY
TRBV14	ASSPRQGFISDTQY
TRBV6-1	ASRRGPSTDTQY
TRBV7-6	ASSVGKSSYNSPLH
TRBV6-5	ASSYHGDDNSPLH
TRBV10-3	AISGLAGNNEQF
TRBV7-9	ASSSIQGTYGYT
TRBV7-6	ASSFLVGDTQY
TRBV5-1	ASSTGLAAGELF
TRBV6-4	ARLDRGGNYGYT
TRBV4-2	ASSQESLGHLNEQF
TRBV9	ASSTTGFGEAF
TRBV29-1	SVAYGSTEAF
TRBV6-6	ASSYGQGVNTEAF
TRBV14	ASSQLPASQGQTNYGYT
TRBV10-3	ATTTGSNTGELF
TRBV20-1	SADGYT
TRBV19	ASSRGQGASYNSPLH
TRBV5-1	ASSVDASGELF
TRBV6-1	ASSTPGNQPQH
TRBV19	ASSTGSATPVNIY
TRBV10-3	AIREGASYNSPLH
TRBV2	ASSERGQGDGYT
TRBV6-1	ASSEAGLKGNEQF
TRBV7-8	ASSLASTDRGGQY